This section outlines one TCR beta chain sequence together with its context. Its antigen remains unknown. The data were obtained in a study of shared clonotypes between healthy human individuals. Broader study findings: Generation probability values for non-shared clonotypes were lower than those for clonotypes shared by all four donors.

Donors were healthy HIV-negative adults without recently reported acute infections or vaccinations. Evenly divided among several immunoSEQ plates was the genomic DNA of each subset. Here immunoSEQ multiplex PCR was the method, and the copy in TCRdb shows in-frame clones only, minus some. The sample shows over a million clones, around 75% of them seen only once. Germline CDR1 and CDR2: SGHRS and YFSETQ. This CDR3 contains 16 residues. Trimming stripped 0 bases from V and 8 bases from J, with 17 bases between. The receptor was derived from a man aged 18 to 30 in good health. The chain links TRBV5-1 to TRBJ1-4; D possibly corresponds to TRBD1 (6 bases). The sequencing input was memory CD4+ T cells sorted from blood. Subset specified: CD45RA-negative fraction. CDR3 DNA: TGCGCCAGCAGCTTGGGGGGACAAACCTCAGGCGAAAAACTGTTTTTT. Translation gives CASSLGGQTSGEKLFF.